This record covers a single TCR beta chain. The source of the sample is a study of blood T cell repertoires in COVID-19. Study-level background: COVID-19 samples, acute and convalescent, were from the United States, Italy and Spain. The analysed material was cDNA or gDNA that came from T cells, B-cell-depleted T cells, or PBMCs.

Original processing notes: By means of reference gene primer amplification, nucleated cell counts were estimated. Measured with immunoSEQ multiplex PCR; TCRdb has only the in-frame clones, and not every one. V, J and clone size are taken as reported in that table, and D and trimming were inferred from the DNA itself. The sample lists 200,000 to 300,000 clones, less than 90% occurring once. V lost 3 bases to trimming and J lost 10 bases, with 6 bases between them. Germline-derived CDR1 and CDR2 are ENHRY and SYGVKD. This CDR3 comprises 11 residues. Sequenced material: peripheral blood. The chain has TRBV10-3 and TRBJ2-2; D remains unclear. The clonotype comes from a man aged 55 to 70 with acute or convalescent COVID-19. CDR3 DNA: TGTGCCATCAGTGACTCTACGGAGCTGTTTTTT. Amino acid sequence: CAISDSTELFF.